The 12 T cell receptor beta chains presented below share a single source sample, sequenced in a study of shared clonotypes between healthy human individuals. Produced via immunoSEQ multiplex PCR; TCRdb's table is partial and in-frame only. The profile covers around 560,000 clones, with approximately 95% appearing a single time and approximately 0.11% taken by the ten largest. CD45RO-negative cells were positively selected for CCR7, leaving out terminally differentiated effector memory CD45RA+ cells. Sequences were obtained from naive CD8+ T cells sorted from blood. The receptors stem from a woman aged 25-40 years in good health.

This chain uses TRBV11-2 with TRBJ2-2; D is possibly TRBD1 (6 bases). The CDR3 extends over 13 amino acids. The germline V and J ends were trimmed by 6 bases and 6 bases, with 11 bases remaining between them. The germline CDR1 and CDR2 sequences are SGHAT and FQNNGV. The CDR3 bases are TGTGCCAGCAGACTACAGGGCCCCGGGGAGCTGTTTTTT. Translated, it gives CASRLQGPGELFF.

This chain links TRBV10-3 with TRBJ1-2; TRBD1 is a possible D gene (5 bases). This CDR3 is 16 amino acids long. V was trimmed by 3 bases and J by 2 bases, leaving 16 bases between them. Germline assignment: CDR1 ENHRY and CDR2 SYGVKD. The CDR3 protein is CAISDQGEITNYGYTF. The CDR3 DNA is TGTGCCATCAGTGATCAGGGAGAAATTACCAACTATGGCTACACCTTC.

This chain links TRBV2 with TRBJ2-7; TRBD2 agrees at 9 bases. CDR3 length: 14 residues. With V trimmed by 8 bases and J by 4 bases, 9 bases remained unmatched. Germline assignment: CDR1 SNHLY and CDR2 FYNNEI. CDR3: CASYSGTSRYEQYF. CDR3 nucleotide sequence: TGTGCCAGCTACTCCGGGACTAGCAGATACGAGCAGTACTTC. The full variable domain, in which reference TRBV2 and TRBJ2-7 provide the parts outside the CDR3, is EPEVTQTPSHQVTQMGQEVILRCVPISNHLYFYWYRQILGQKVEFLVSFYNNEISEKSEIFDDQFSVERPDGSNFTLKIRSTKLEDSAMYFCASYSGTSRYEQYFGPGTRLTVT.

The V and J genes are TRBV10-2 and TRBJ1-2; 7 bases match TRBD1. In germline, CDR1 is WSHSY, CDR2 SAAADI. Unmatched junction bases numbered 4, after V lost 10 bases and J lost 2 bases. CDR3 length: 12 residues. The CDR3 nucleotides read TGCGCCATCGGACAGGACAACTATGGCTACACCTTC. Its translation: CAIGQDNYGYTF.

The chain employs TRBV11-2 and TRBJ2-7, with D tentatively TRBD2 (5 bases). The germline CDR1 and CDR2 sequences are SGHAT and FQNNGV. Trimming shortened V by 4 bases and J by 3 bases, and 22 bases separated the two germline ends. This CDR3 is built from 17 residues. CDR3 nucleotide sequence: TGTGCCAGCAGCTCGCAATATGGAGGACTTGGGAGCTACGAGCAGTACTTC. Its protein is CASSSQYGGLGSYEQYF. The whole variable domain, remainder taken from reference TRBV11-2 and TRBJ2-7, is EAGVAQSPRYKIIEKRQSVAFWCNPISGHATLYWYQQILGQGPKLLIQFQNNGVVDDSQLPKDRFSAERLKGVDSTLKIQPAKLEDSAVYLCASSSQYGGLGSYEQYFGPGTRLTVT.

On this clone itself: The junction departs from the called germline gene at one end, perhaps through a read error. The genes are TRBV29-1 and TRBJ2-1; D not certain. Germline V gives CDR1 SQVTM, CDR2 ANQGSEA. This CDR3 contains 13 residues. The CDR3 is CSVDLPSSNEQFF. CDR3 coding DNA: TGCAGCGTTGATCTCCCCTCCTCCAATGAGCAGTTCTTC.

The rearrangement uses TRBV29-1 and TRBJ2-5; a weak D match, TRBD2 (5 bases). The J call may not be correct, given that the DNA end is closer to TRBJ2-7. CDR3 length: 14 amino acids. Germline CDR1 and CDR2: SQVTM and ANQGSEA. CDR3 protein: CSVETGSQVYEQYF. Here the CDR3 DNA reads TGCAGCGTTGAAACGGGGTCCCAGGTTTACGAGCAGTACTTC.

This rearrangement joins TRBV7-9 to TRBJ2-2, with a weak D call TRBD2 (5 bases). The germline V gene has CDR1 SEHNR and CDR2 FQNEAQ (reference sequence). The V gene lost 7 bases and the J gene lost 3 bases, with 12 bases spanning the gap. The length of the CDR3 is 14 residues. This CDR3 reads CASIALKDTGELFF. The DNA for the CDR3 is TGTGCCAGCATAGCGTTAAAGGACACCGGGGAGCTGTTTTTT.

J is TRBJ2-7 and V is TRBV14, with D unclear. Germline V gene data show CDR1 as SGHDN and CDR2 as FVKESK. The CDR3 is 14 residues long. V was shortened by 4 bases and J by 4 bases, with 14 bases between the two germline ends. In DNA form, the CDR3 reads TGTGCCAGCAGCCCCCCGGGCCCCAAATACGAGCAGTACTTC. Its translation is CASSPPGPKYEQYF.

The chain combines TRBV15 with TRBJ2-3; TRBD2 matches 12 bases. The CDR3 is made up of 19 amino acids. Germline CDR1 reads LNHNV; CDR2 reads YYDKDF (reference sequence). V trimming: 1 base; J trimming: 0 bases; junction bases outside the gene matches: 8. In nucleotides, the CDR3 is TGTGCCACCAGCAGAGCCGGGACTAGCGGGCGGACTAGCACAGATACGCAGTATTTT. Its protein product is CATSRAGTSGRTSTDTQYF.

As concerns this clone: Other DNA sequences of this sample code for an identical CDR3. The CDR3 reads CASSWTGDSYEQYF. The CDR3 nucleotides are TGTGCCAGCAGTTGGACAGGGGACAGCTACGAGCAGTACTTC. The rearrangement links TRBV28 to TRBJ2-7, with 9 bases that match TRBD1. V trimming: 4 bases; J trimming: 3 bases; junction bases outside the gene matches: 4. The CDR3 contains 14 residues. Germline V gives CDR1 MDHEN, CDR2 SYDVKM.

This clone was picked up a small number of times. Other DNA sequences in this specimen translate into the identical CDR3. This chain joins TRBV27 and TRBJ2-7, with D possibly matching TRBD2 (6 bases). This CDR3 has 13 amino acids. The germline CDR1 and CDR2 sequences are MNHEY and SMNVEV (reference sequence). Trimming cost V 7 bases and J 3 bases, with 13 bases left between them. The CDR3 loop reads CASNGGTGYEQYF. The CDR3 region has the DNA TGTGCCAGCAACGGAGGGACCGGCTACGAGCAGTACTTC.